A selection of T cell receptor beta chains follows, all from one sample in a study of cytomegalovirus exposure and HLA in healthy donors. Libraries were prepared by immunoSEQ multiplex PCR; TCRdb keeps only in-frame clonotypes and omits some of them. The sample contains more than 140,000 clones, roughly 64% of which appear only once. The sequencing input was PBMCs. These TCRs come from a woman aged 25-40 years in good health and CMV-seropositive. CDR3s include the opening cysteine and the closing phenylalanine or tryptophan. A D gene is named only where the DNA matches it firmly. Where a row states a size, it is once, few, many or the class of an expanded clone; other rows omit it.

TRBJ2-7 . 13 TRBV15 . TGTGCCACCAGCCCCTCTGGTCTAGACGAGCAGTACTTC CATSPSGLDEQYF
TRBJ2-3 TRBD2 15 TRBV6-5 . TGTGCCAGCAGTTACGCGGGCGGGGGGAAAGATACGCAGTATTTT CASSYAGGGKDTQYF
TRBJ2-5 TRBD2 14 TRBV7-2 . TGTGCCAGCAGTCTTAGGGGACTAGAAGAGACCCAGTACTTC CASSLRGLEETQYF
TRBJ1-1 TRBD1 13 TRBV18 . TGTGCCAGCTCACCGGGACAGGGGAATGAAGCTTTCTTT CASSPGQGNEAFF
TRBJ2-2 . 13 TRBV30 few TGTGCCTGGGAACCAACAGGGATCGGGGAGCTGTTTTTT CAWEPTGIGELFF
TRBJ2-5 TRBD1 15 TRBV5-1 . TGCGCCAGCAGTCCTGAAGGACAGGGAGGAGAGACCCAGTACTTC CASSPEGQGGETQYF
TRBJ2-5 . 13 TRBV30 . TGTGCCTGGACATATCTAGCGCAGGAGACCCAGTACTTC CAWTYLAQETQYF
TRBJ1-1 . 14 TRBV13 . TGTGCCAGCAGCTTCCGTCCTCGGAGTTCTGAAGCTTTCTTT CASSFRPRSSEAFF
TRBJ1-1 TRBD1 16 TRBV6-5 . TGTGCCAGCAGTTACTCGAGGTGGACAGGGTACACTGAAGCTTTCTTT CASSYSRWTGYTEAFF
TRBJ2-7 . 13 TRBV28 few TGTGCCAGCATCGCGAGGGCCAGCTACGAGCAGTACTTC CASIARASYEQYF
TRBJ1-6 . 15 TRBV19 . TGTGCCAGTACCTCACTTGCTTCGGGTAATTCACCCCTCCACTTT CASTSLASGNSPLHF
TRBJ1-1 TRBD1 15 TRBV5-1 . TGCGCCAGCAGCCTACGAGGACAGGCGAACACTGAAGCTTTCTTT CASSLRGQANTEAFF
TRBJ2-3 . 16 TRBV5-1 . TGCGCCAGCAGCTTCTGGCAGGGAGGTAGGACAGATACGCAGTATTTT CASSFWQGGRTDTQYF
TRBJ2-7 TRBD1 12 TRBV11-1 . TGTGCCAGCAGTTCGGGACAGGGGGAGACGTACTTC CASSSGQGETYF